This entry concerns a single TCR beta chain. The CDR3 covers 15 residues. Germline CDR1 and CDR2: MDHEN and SYDVKM. Trimming took 7 bases from V and 5 from J, leaving 19 bases between them. The data are from a study of blood T cell repertoires in COVID-19. Whole-study context: Acute and convalescent COVID-19 samples came from the United States, Italy and Spain. T cells, B-cell-depleted T cells, or PBMCs provided the cDNA or gDNA that served as material.

Authors' processing steps: Amplified reference gene primers provided the basis for estimating nucleated cell counts. TCRdb's table, derived via immunoSEQ multiplex PCR, lists solely in-frame clones and lacks some. D and trimming come from the DNA, and the V and J calls and clone size come from that table. The table records roughly 300,000 clones, roughly 89% of them present only once. What was sequenced was peripheral blood. The chain carries TRBV28 and TRBJ2-3; a possible D gene is TRBD1 (5 bases). This TCR was sampled from a woman under 40 with COVID-19, enrolled during active disease. This CDR3 is CASTPQGASGDTQYF. The CDR3 nucleotides read TGTGCCAGCACCCCACAAGGGGCGTCTGGAGATACGCAGTATTTT.